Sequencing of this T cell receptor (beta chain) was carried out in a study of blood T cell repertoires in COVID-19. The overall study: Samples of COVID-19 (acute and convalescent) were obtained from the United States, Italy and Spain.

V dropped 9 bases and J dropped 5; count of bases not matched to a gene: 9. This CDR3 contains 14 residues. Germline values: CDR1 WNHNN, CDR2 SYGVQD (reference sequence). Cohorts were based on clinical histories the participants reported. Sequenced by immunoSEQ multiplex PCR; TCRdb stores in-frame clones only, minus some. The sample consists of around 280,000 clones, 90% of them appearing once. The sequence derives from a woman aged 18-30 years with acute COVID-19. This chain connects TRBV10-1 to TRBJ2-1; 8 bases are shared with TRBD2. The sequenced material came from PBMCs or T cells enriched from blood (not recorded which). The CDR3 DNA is TGCGCCAGTAGTCCACTAGCGGAAAACAATGAGCAGTTCTTC. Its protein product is CASSPLAENNEQFF.